One and the same sample provided the 28 T cell receptor beta chains below, sequenced in a study of T cells in Graves' hyperthyroidism and ophthalmopathy. Regions amplified from RNA transcripts were the TCR beta CDR3 regions. The HTBI set primed first-round TCR CDR3 RT-PCR. TCRdb reanalysed the multiplex PCR reads using MiXCR and keeps one entry per CDR3 protein. The data show 640,000 or so distinct CDR3 sequences, approximately 14% seen once. The sequenced material came from blood. Receptor source: a woman aged 18 to 35 with Graves' ophthalmopathy.

This clonotype was observed a few times. It differs at one base from a far larger clone, so likely a read error. The V and J genes are TRBV7-2 and TRBJ2-1; D gene uncertain. Trimming stripped 2 bases from V and 5 bases from J, with 4 bases between. Germline assignment: CDR1 SGHTA and CDR2 FQGNSA. The CDR3 sequence is 12 residues long. Here the CDR3 reads CASSLSHNEQFF. Written as DNA, the CDR3 is TGTGCCAGCAGCTTATCCCACAATGAGCAGTTCTTC.

The table lists this clonotype with many counts. The chain has TRBV7-9 and TRBJ2-1; D is ambiguous. This CDR3 region has 14 residues. The V and J ends lost 2 bases and 8 bases respectively, with 13 bases between them. CDR1 and CDR2 (germline): SEHNR, FQNEAQ (reference sequence). This CDR3 is CASSLMPQWYEQFF. CDR3 bases: TGTGCCAGCAGCTTAATGCCTCAGTGGTATGAGCAGTTCTTC.

This clonotype was observed many times. The V and J genes are TRBV2 and TRBJ1-5; 7 positions agree with TRBD1. Germline CDR1 SNHLY, CDR2 FYNNEI. Trimming removed 3 bases from V and 5 bases from J; junction bases left unmatched: 10. This CDR3 is 16 amino acids long. This CDR3 reads CASSDPRDRRHQPQHF. As DNA, the CDR3 is TGTGCCAGCAGTGACCCCCGGGACAGACGACATCAGCCCCAGCATTTT.

The rearrangement uses TRBV3-1 and TRBJ1-2; TRBD1 matches 9 bases. The CDR3 contains 15 residues. V lost 5 bases and J lost 7; bases outside the gene matches: 11. Germline assignment: CDR1 LGHDT and CDR2 YNNKEL (reference sequence). The DNA for the CDR3 is TGTGCCAGCAGCGCCGGGACAGGGTTAATTGGTGGCTACACCTTC. Its protein is CASSAGTGLIGGYTF.

This clonotype was seen repeatedly, ten times or more. The gene calls are TRBV11-2 and TRBJ2-7; D is unclear. The germline gives CDR1 SGHAT, CDR2 FQNNGV. Trimming removed 5 bases at V and 5 bases at J, with 19 bases between. The CDR3 covers 15 residues. CDR3 protein: CASSRYIAPTHEQYF. The CDR3 DNA reads as TGTGCCAGCAGCCGGTACATAGCTCCAACCCACGAGCAGTACTTC. Full variable domain (outside the CDR3, taken from reference TRBV11-2 and TRBJ2-7): EAGVAQSPRYKIIEKRQSVAFWCNPISGHATLYWYQQILGQGPKLLIQFQNNGVVDDSQLPKDRFSAERLKGVDSTLKIQPAKLEDSAVYLCASSRYIAPTHEQYFGPGTRLTVT.

This clonotype was detected ten times or more. V usage is TRBV5-1 and J usage is TRBJ2-7; no firm D call. The CDR3 contains 15 residues. Germline V CDR1 and CDR2: SGHRS, YFSETQ. V was trimmed by 0 bases and J by 1 base, leaving 11 bases between them. The CDR3 bases are TGCGCCAGCAGCTTGGCCCCGGGTCTATCCTACGAGCAGTACTTC. It codes for CASSLAPGLSYEQYF.

This clonotype was recorded at least ten times. The chain combines TRBV29-1 with TRBJ1-1; 10 bases match TRBD1. The J segment lost 5 bases and the V segment lost 7 bases, leaving 7 bases of the junction unmatched. Germline V gene lookup returns CDR1 SQVTM and CDR2 ANQGSEA. The CDR3 loop spans 13 amino acids. The CDR3 coding sequence is TGCAGCGCCAATGACAGGGGGCTGACTGAAGCTTTCTTT. Translated: CSANDRGLTEAFF.

V and J are TRBV7-9 and TRBJ1-1, with D hard to call. The V and J ends lost 5 bases and 1 base respectively, with 8 bases between them. The CDR3 totals 13 residues. Looked up from germline, CDR1 is SEHNR and CDR2 is FQNEAQ (reference sequence). The CDR3 loop is CASSNWGNTEAFF. The DNA for the CDR3 is TGTGCCAGCAGCAATTGGGGGAACACTGAAGCTTTCTTT.

This clonotype was seen ten or more times. This chain connects TRBV28 to TRBJ2-1; unclear D gene. The CDR3 length is 14 residues. V lost 3 bases and J 1 base, leaving 7 bases between the germline ends. Per germline, CDR1 MDHEN and CDR2 SYDVKM. CDR3 amino acids: CASSFLTSYNEQFF. CDR3 DNA: TGTGCCAGCAGTTTTTTAACGTCCTACAATGAGCAGTTCTTC.

The chain joins TRBV5-6 to TRBJ2-3, with 8 bases fitting TRBD2. CDR1 SGHDT and CDR2 YYEEEE come from the germline V gene. The CDR3 has 16 amino acids. V gave up 3 bases and J gave up 5 bases; unmatched junction bases: 11. The chain's CDR3 is CASSSSKREWKDTQYF. The DNA of the CDR3 is TGTGCCAGCAGCTCCTCTAAGCGGGAGTGGAAAGATACGCAGTATTTT. Together with reference TRBV5-6 and TRBJ2-3, the CDR3 gives the full variable domain: DAGVTQSPTHLIKTRGQQVTLRCSPKSGHDTVSWYQQALGQGPQFIFQYYEEEERQRGNFPDRFSGHQFPNYSSELNVNALLLGDSALYLCASSSSKREWKDTQYFGPGTRLTVL.

This clonotype was observed at least ten times. CDR3 coding DNA: TGTGCCAGCAGCTTAGTAAGGCAGGGTACCTATGGCTACACCTTC. It specifies CASSLVRQGTYGYTF. The chain combines TRBV7-9 with TRBJ1-2, with D tentatively TRBD1 (5 bases). This CDR3 has 15 amino acids. Germline V CDR1 and CDR2: SEHNR, FQNEAQ (reference sequence). V was clipped by 1 base and J by 4 bases, with 13 bases between them. The whole variable domain, filled in from reference TRBV7-9 and TRBJ1-2, reads DTGVSQNPRHKITKRGQNVTFRCDPISEHNRLYWYRQTLGQGPEFLTYFQNEAQLEKSRLLSDRFSAERPKGSFSTLEIQRTEQGDSAMYLCASSLVRQGTYGYTFGSGTRLTVV.

This clonotype was recorded a few times. The V and J genes are TRBV6-1 and TRBJ2-1; a possible D gene is TRBD1 (5 bases). The germline gives CDR1 MNHNS, CDR2 SASEGT. V was shortened by 5 bases and J by 0 bases, with 8 bases between the two germline ends. CDR3 length: 14 amino acids. CDR3 region: CASSWTPSYNEQFF. CDR3 sequence (DNA): TGTGCCAGCAGTTGGACACCCTCCTACAATGAGCAGTTCTTC.

This clonotype was seen at least ten times. V and J are TRBV7-2 and TRBJ2-7; D uncertain. The CDR3 length is 16 residues. Germline CDR1 SGHTA, CDR2 FQGNSA. Trimming removed 1 base from V and 4 bases from J, with 17 bases in between. Here the CDR3 reads CASSLDLALGRYEQYF. Written as DNA, the CDR3 is TGTGCCAGCAGCTTAGATCTCGCTCTGGGAAGATACGAGCAGTACTTC.

The chain uses TRBV4-3 and TRBJ2-7; D is perhaps TRBD1 or TRBD2 (6 bases each). V was pared by 2 bases and J by 4 bases, with 15 bases between. This CDR3 spans 15 amino acids. CDR1 LGHNA and CDR2 YSLEER come from the germline V gene. The CDR3 sequence: CASSQPDRREYEQYF. CDR3 sequence (DNA): TGCGCCAGCAGCCAACCCGACAGGAGGGAATACGAGCAGTACTTC.

This clonotype was observed a few times. The V gene is TRBV14, the J gene TRBJ2-1; TRBD1 aligns across 10 bases. The J segment lost 8 bases and the V segment lost 1 base, leaving 5 bases of the junction unmatched. Per the germline V gene, CDR1 is SGHDN and CDR2 is FVKESK. This CDR3 region has 15 residues. DNA of the CDR3: TGTGCCAGCAGCCAAGGACAGGGGGCGTTCTATGAGCAGTTCTTC. Translated: CASSQGQGAFYEQFF.

This clonotype was observed many times. The chain links TRBV7-9 to TRBJ1-1; D gene unclear. CDR3 size: 12 residues. Trimming shortened V by 1 base and J by 8 bases, and 8 bases separated the two germline ends. Germline V CDR1 and CDR2: SEHNR, FQNEAQ (reference sequence). The CDR3 DNA is TGTGCCAGCAGCTTAGAAAACTCCGAAGCTTTCTTT. This codes for CASSLENSEAFF.

There are many counts of this clonotype. The chain is built from TRBV7-2 and TRBJ2-3; 8 positions agree with TRBD2. Germline V lookup: CDR1 SGHTA, CDR2 FQGNSA. CDR3 length: 18 residues. V shed 5 bases, J shed 4 bases, and the junction held 17 bases outside the gene matches. CDR3 DNA: TGTGCCAGCAGCACAGGCCCCTTTAGCGGGAATGTCGCAGATACGCAGTATTTT. Amino acids: CASSTGPFSGNVADTQYF.

The sample holds many counts of this clonotype. The chain joins TRBV6-1 to TRBJ2-7, with 8 positions matching TRBD1. Trimming removed 6 bases from V and 5 bases from J; junction bases left unmatched: 9. The CDR3 contains 14 residues. Germline V gene data show CDR1 as MNHNS and CDR2 as SASEGT. This chain's CDR3 is CASRVGQGANEQYF. The CDR3 region has the DNA TGTGCCAGCAGAGTGGGCCAGGGGGCAAACGAGCAGTACTTC.

This clonotype was counted at least ten times. The V gene is TRBV30, the J gene TRBJ1-5; perhaps TRBD1 as D (5 bases). V was shortened by 3 bases and J by 5 bases, with 11 bases between the two germline ends. The CDR3 is 13 amino acids. Looked up from germline, CDR1 is GTSNPN and CDR2 is SVGIG (reference sequence). The CDR3 DNA sequence: TGTGCCTGGAGCGCAGGGAGGGATCAGCCCCAGCATTTT. It specifies CAWSAGRDQPQHF.

To note about this clonotype: At one end, the junction sequence differs from germline, possibly due to a read error. The V call is TRBV12-3 or TRBV12-4, the J call TRBJ2-4; possible D gene TRBD1, 5 bases. The CDR3 covers 14 residues. This CDR3 is CASGLGLAKNIQYF. CDR3 in DNA: TGTGCCAGCGGTTTGGGGCTAGCCAAAAACATTCAGTACTTC.

Ten or more counts support this clonotype. V is TRBV13 and J is TRBJ2-7; 8 bases fit TRBD1. CDR3 length: 15 residues. The germline V gene has CDR1 PRHDT and CDR2 FYEKMQ (reference sequence). The V segment lost 3 bases and the J segment 1 base; nucleotides outside the gene matches: 5. The CDR3 loop reads CASSFPTGASYEQYF. In DNA form, the CDR3 reads TGTGCCAGCAGCTTCCCGACAGGGGCGTCCTACGAGCAGTACTTC.

At least ten counts were recorded for this clonotype. The chain has TRBV30 and TRBJ2-7, with D maybe TRBD2 (6 bases). CDR1 is GTSNPN, CDR2 SVGIG, per germline (reference sequence). Trimming took off 4 bases at V and 4 bases at J, with 11 bases between the two ends. The CDR3 is 12 amino acids. The CDR3 sequence is CAWKVGTYEQYF. DNA for the CDR3: TGTGCCTGGAAAGTCGGGACTTACGAGCAGTACTTC. The variable domain in full, completed from reference TRBV30 and TRBJ2-7, reads SQTIHQWPATLVQPVGSPLSLECTVEGTSNPNLYWYRQAAGRGLQLLFYSVGIGQISSEVPQNLSASRPQDRQFILSSKKLLLSDSGFYLCAWKVGTYEQYFGPGTRLTVT.

There are many counts of this clonotype. This sequence joins TRBV20-1 and TRBJ2-7; D might be TRBD1 (6 bases). V was pared by 1 base and J by 4 bases, with 14 bases between. The germline CDR1 and CDR2 sequences are DFQATT and SNEGSKA (reference sequence). The CDR3 extends over 14 amino acids. The CDR3 spells CSARALTGTYEQYF. The CDR3 coding sequence is TGCAGTGCTAGAGCCCTGACAGGTACTTACGAGCAGTACTTC.

This clonotype was found many times. The chain has TRBV4-3 and TRBJ2-2; D remains ambiguous. The V gene's germline CDR1 is LGHNA and CDR2 YSLEER. V dropped 0 bases and J dropped 5 bases, with 10 bases sitting between them. The CDR3 extends over 15 amino acids. CDR3 protein: CASSQDNSGTGELFF. The CDR3, as DNA: TGCGCCAGCAGCCAAGATAACAGTGGGACCGGGGAGCTGTTTTTT.

At least ten counts were recorded for this clonotype. This sequence joins TRBV11-3 and TRBJ2-7; 9 nucleotides match TRBD2. The V gene's germline CDR1 is SGHNT and CDR2 YENEEA. The CDR3 has 14 residues. V lost 2 bases to trimming and J lost 4 bases; unmatched junction nucleotides: 3. The CDR3 nucleotides are TGTGCCAGCAGCTTACTAGCGGGACAATACGAGCAGTACTTC. Its protein product is CASSLLAGQYEQYF.

There are many counts of this clonotype. This chain connects TRBV19 to TRBJ2-7; D perhaps matches TRBD2 (5 bases). Trimming left V 3 bases short and J 6 bases short, with 15 bases between. The CDR3 consists of 14 residues. Germline V CDR1 and CDR2: LNHDA, SQIVND (reference sequence). The CDR3 DNA is TGTGCCAGTAGTATCGGAGGAGATACAATCGAGCAGTACTTC. Encoded protein: CASSIGGDTIEQYF.

This clonotype was counted a few times. V gene TRBV29-1 combines with J gene TRBJ2-2; D not certain. The CDR3 runs to 13 residues. Germline V CDR1 and CDR2: SQVTM, ANQGSEA. V was trimmed by 3 bases and J by 1 base, leaving 6 bases between them. The CDR3 nucleotides read TGCAGCGTTGATGCCAGGAACACCGGGGAGCTGTTTTTT. It encodes CSVDARNTGELFF.

The table lists this clonotype with many counts. The chain carries TRBV12-3 or TRBV12-4 and TRBJ1-3; weak D call: TRBD1 (6 bases). V shed 5 bases and J shed 0 bases, with 11 bases lying between them. This CDR3 is 15 amino acids long. The CDR3 nucleotides read TGTGCCAGCAGTGCCAGGGGCCACTCTGGAAACACCATATATTTT. It yields the protein CASSARGHSGNTIYF.